The sample holds a few counts of the clone carrying this TCR beta chain. The target antigen is unknown. The data derive from a study of CD8+ T cells in alopecia areata. The study's findings and limits: In scalp and blood, many expanded lesional clones persisted during tofacitinib. One nonresponder makes the tie between baseline CD8+ expansion and response uncertain.

Isolated RNA was reverse transcribed into cDNA used as the sequencing template. Only in-frame clones appear in the TCRdb table, and some are missing; sequencing was by immunoSEQ multiplex PCR. The profile shows about 270,000 clones, 60% of them singletons. CDR1 and CDR2 (germline): GTSNPN, SVGIG (reference sequence). Trimming shortened V by 3 bases and J by 2 bases, and 10 bases separated the two germline ends. The CDR3 contains 13 residues. Treatment defined: oral pan-JAK inhibitor, 5-10 mg twice daily. As part of sample collection, lesional scalp punch biopsies and peripheral blood were taken from alopecia areata patients.

This specimen consisted of CD4+ T cells sorted from blood, obtained at approximately week 51, from a patient treated with tofacitinib. The clonotype was recovered from a human donor with alopecia areata. The chain joins TRBV30 to TRBJ2-5; D is possibly TRBD2 (6 bases). The CDR3 sequence: CAWSGSLQETQYF. The DNA of the CDR3 is TGTGCCTGGAGCGGGAGCCTTCAAGAGACCCAGTACTTC.